This entry is about one TCR beta chain. The antigen remains undetermined. This record belongs to a study of cytomegalovirus exposure and HLA in healthy donors. Study observations and caveats: Rare TCR sequences predominated, though certain public TCRs were found in many donors. High specificity and sensitivity for cytomegalovirus status were reported for the classifier. Listed as cytomegalovirus-associated were 150 or so TCR beta chains.

V was clipped by 3 bases and J by 1 base; unmatched bases: 9. From germline, CDR1 is SNHLY and CDR2 FYNNEI. The CDR3 has 18 amino acids. Clones were sequenced by immunoSEQ multiplex PCR, and TCRdb holds only the in-frame ones, with some missing. This sample has 230,000 or so clones, with 70% to 90% found just once. The rearrangement uses TRBV2 and TRBJ2-5, with 12 bases fitting TRBD2. Source material: PBMCs. The receptor comes from a young woman in good health and CMV-seronegative. CDR3 sequence reads: CASSDPLASGRAQETQYF. As DNA, the CDR3 is TGTGCCAGCAGTGATCCTTTGGCTAGCGGGAGGGCCCAAGAGACCCAGTACTTC.